This TCR beta chain derives from a study of T cell responses to AZD1222 COVID-19 vaccine. Study conclusions and caveats: The study sampled repertoires only after the peak T cell response.

Assay used: immunoSEQ multiplex PCR; TCRdb lists only in-frame clones, some missing. The sample has tens of thousands of clones; approximately 90% are singletons. The CDR3 loop spans 14 amino acids. Trimming took 5 bases from V and 11 from J, leaving 21 bases between them. CDR1 is SGHVS, CDR2 FQNEAQ, per germline. With respect to this clone: Its cognate antigen is unknown.

The material sequenced was peripheral blood, taken on day 0 of AZD1222 vaccination. This TCR was sampled from an adult in good health. The genes are TRBV7-8 and TRBJ1-1; D unresolved. The CDR3 here is CASSQTPDPPEAFF. CDR3 in DNA: TGTGCCAGCAGCCAAACACCGGACCCACCGGAGGCTTTCTTT.